This T cell receptor beta chain was profiled in a study of blood T cell repertoires in COVID-19. Study details: Acute and convalescent COVID-19 specimens originated in the United States, Italy and Spain. PBMCs, B-cell-depleted T cells, or T cells provided the cDNA or gDNA that made up the material.

CDR1 and CDR2 from the germline V gene are KGHDR and SFDVKD. CDR3 length equals 14 residues. With 6 bases removed from V and 4 bases from J, the gap between germline ends came to 12 bases. Original processing notes: Estimates of nucleated cell counts were drawn from the amplification of reference gene primers. Profiling relied on immunoSEQ multiplex PCR, and the TCRdb table lists in-frame clones only, not all of them. The DNA was the basis for D and trimming; V, J and clone size are from that table. The table records about 250,000 clones, about four fifths of them present only once. The receptor was derived from a man of 80 years or more with acute or convalescent COVID-19. This rearrangement joins TRBV24-1 to TRBJ1-5; tentatively, D is TRBD1 (5 bases). Sequences were obtained from peripheral blood. The CDR3 protein is CATSWGQGNQPQHF. The CDR3 DNA reads as TGTGCCACCAGTTGGGGCCAGGGAAATCAGCCCCAGCATTTT.